Below, 12 T cell receptor beta chains from the same sample are listed, as sequenced in a study of blood T cell repertoires in COVID-19. TCRdb keeps only in-frame clones here, not all; method: immunoSEQ multiplex PCR. The table lists tens of thousands of clones, 78% of them singletons, with under 5% in the top ten. Sequenced input: peripheral blood. Receptors originate from a human donor in a cohort sampled during active COVID-19.

This clone was observed a handful of times. The chain is built from TRBV7-9 and TRBJ1-1; unclear D gene. The germline CDR1 and CDR2 sequences are SEHNR and FQNEAQ (reference sequence). Trimming removed 4 bases from V and 5 bases from J, with 8 bases in between. The CDR3 covers 12 residues. Here the CDR3 DNA reads TGTGCCAGCAGCTCAGATGCTACTGAAGCTTTCTTT. Its translation is CASSSDATEAFF.

The chain joins TRBV5-4 to TRBJ1-1; 7 bases agree with TRBD1. The CDR3 has 16 residues. From germline, CDR1 is SGHNT and CDR2 YYREEE (reference sequence). After removal of 0 bases from V and 0 bases from J, the junction contained 5 bases not matched to a gene. This CDR3 reads CASSLGAGQLNTEAFF. In DNA, the CDR3 is TGTGCCAGCAGCTTGGGCGCGGGACAGCTGAACACTGAAGCTTTCTTT.

The V and J genes are TRBV27 and TRBJ2-7, with a tentative D call TRBD1 (6 bases). CDR3 length: 15 residues. Germline V lookup: CDR1 MNHEY, CDR2 SMNVEV (reference sequence). The V gene lost 4 bases and the J gene lost 3 bases, with 16 bases spanning the gap. CDR3 in DNA: TGTGCCAGCAGTTCCACCCCCGGGACACTCTACGAGCAGTACTTC. It yields the protein CASSSTPGTLYEQYF.

This clone was detected only a few times. V and J are TRBV7-2 and TRBJ1-1, with a weak D call TRBD1 (5 bases). The CDR3 totals 15 residues. The V end lost 5 bases, the J end lost 0 bases, and 13 bases lay between the germline ends. Germline loops: CDR1 SGHTA, CDR2 FQGNSA. The CDR3 DNA is TGTGCCAGCAGCCCAAGACAGTTAATGAACACTGAAGCTTTCTTT. Protein product: CASSPRQLMNTEAFF.

The rearrangement joins TRBV4-1 to TRBJ2-7; 13 positions agree with TRBD2. Germline V lookup: CDR1 MGHRA, CDR2 YSYEKL. The CDR3 length is 18 residues. V lost 1 base, J lost 1 base, and 7 bases stayed unmatched. In DNA form, the CDR3 reads TGCGCCAGCAGCCAAGGCAGGACTAGCGGGGGCCTATCCTACGAGCAGTACTTC. Its protein product is CASSQGRTSGGLSYEQYF.

This chain connects TRBV5-5 to TRBJ1-1, with 7 nucleotides matching TRBD1. Germline V gives CDR1 SGHKS, CDR2 YYEKEE (reference sequence). V lost 4 bases to trimming and J lost 1 base; unmatched junction nucleotides: 10. The CDR3 sequence is 16 residues long. CDR3 nucleotide sequence: TGTGCCAGCAGCCCCCTCGGAGGGGGCGAGAACACTGAAGCTTTCTTT. This gives the protein CASSPLGGGENTEAFF.

The chain carries TRBV6-5 and TRBJ2-7, with 8 bases matching TRBD1. CDR3 length: 14 residues. CDR1 is MNHEY and CDR2 is SVGAGI in the germline V gene. The J segment lost 7 bases and the V segment lost 4 bases, leaving 9 bases of the junction unmatched. CDR3 sequence (DNA): TGTGCCAGCAGTTTTCGGACAGGGCAGGGTGAGCAGTACTTC. This encodes CASSFRTGQGEQYF.

V gene TRBV7-2 combines with J gene TRBJ2-7; D possibly corresponds to TRBD2 (5 bases). The CDR3 contains 13 residues. Trimming shortened V by 2 bases and J by 5 bases, and 10 bases separated the two germline ends. Germline V CDR1 and CDR2: SGHTA, FQGNSA. The CDR3 reads CASSLFLAHEQYF. The CDR3 DNA is TGTGCCAGCAGCTTATTCCTAGCCCACGAGCAGTACTTC.

V usage is TRBV5-5 and J usage is TRBJ1-1; maybe TRBD1 (5 bases). V was shortened by 4 bases and J by 5 bases, with 18 bases between the two germline ends. Germline CDR1 and CDR2: SGHKS and YYEKEE (reference sequence). The CDR3 is 15 residues long. The CDR3 loop is CASSPYGARGTEAFF. CDR3 in DNA: TGTGCCAGCAGCCCGTACGGGGCGCGGGGGACTGAAGCTTTCTTT. The entire variable domain, with the rest obtained from reference TRBV5-5 and TRBJ1-1, is as follows: DAGVTQSPTHLIKTRGQQVTLRCSPISGHKSVSWYQQVLGQGPQFIFQYYEKEERGRGNFPDRFSARQFPNYSSELNVNALLLGDSALYLCASSPYGARGTEAFFGQGTRLTVV.

V gene TRBV2 combines with J gene TRBJ2-7, with 15 nucleotides matching TRBD2. This CDR3 is built from 17 residues. Germline V lookup: CDR1 SNHLY, CDR2 FYNNEI. V shed 4 bases and J 3 bases; nucleotides not matched to a gene: 7. The CDR3 DNA sequence: TGTGCCAGCAGTGCCGGGACTAGCGGGAGGAGGGTCTACGAGCAGTACTTC. Its protein product is CASSAGTSGRRVYEQYF.

The table lists this clone with a count of one. V is TRBV7-9 and J is TRBJ1-1; D is uncertain. Per germline, CDR1 SEHNR and CDR2 FQNEAQ (reference sequence). Trimming left V 5 bases short and J 4 bases short, with 20 bases between. The CDR3 is 16 residues long. CDR3 bases: TGTGCCAGCAGCGACGGATTAGCAAGGGCGGGCACTGAAGCTTTCTTT. Protein sequence: CASSDGLARAGTEAFF.

This clone was recorded a few times. V is TRBV11-1 and J is TRBJ1-1; TRBD1 might be the D (6 bases). The length of the CDR3 is 15 residues. In germline, CDR1 is SGHAT, CDR2 FQDESV (reference sequence). Trimming shortened V by 1 base and J by 0 bases, and 9 bases separated the two germline ends. The CDR3 DNA sequence: TGTGCCAGCAGCTTAGTTGGGACATTGAACACTGAAGCTTTCTTT. Protein sequence: CASSLVGTLNTEAFF.